This TCR beta chain was observed in a study of cytomegalovirus exposure and HLA in healthy donors. Germline V gene sequence: CDR1 MGHRA, CDR2 YSYEKL. V gave up 4 bases and J gave up 2 bases; unmatched junction bases: 8. The CDR3 extends over 16 amino acids. PCR involved 60 Vbeta and 13 Jbeta primers. Libraries were prepared by immunoSEQ multiplex PCR; TCRdb keeps only in-frame clonotypes and omits some of them. The data contain a few hundred thousand clones, about 80% of them singletons. The genes are TRBV4-1 and TRBJ2-1; 7 bases map to TRBD2. What was sequenced was PBMCs. The origin of this receptor is a woman in her fifties or sixties in good health and CMV-seropositive. The CDR3 region has the DNA TGCGCCAGCAGCCCCGGGGCTAGCGGTACCTACAATGAGCAGTTCTTC. This translates into CASSPGASGTYNEQFF.